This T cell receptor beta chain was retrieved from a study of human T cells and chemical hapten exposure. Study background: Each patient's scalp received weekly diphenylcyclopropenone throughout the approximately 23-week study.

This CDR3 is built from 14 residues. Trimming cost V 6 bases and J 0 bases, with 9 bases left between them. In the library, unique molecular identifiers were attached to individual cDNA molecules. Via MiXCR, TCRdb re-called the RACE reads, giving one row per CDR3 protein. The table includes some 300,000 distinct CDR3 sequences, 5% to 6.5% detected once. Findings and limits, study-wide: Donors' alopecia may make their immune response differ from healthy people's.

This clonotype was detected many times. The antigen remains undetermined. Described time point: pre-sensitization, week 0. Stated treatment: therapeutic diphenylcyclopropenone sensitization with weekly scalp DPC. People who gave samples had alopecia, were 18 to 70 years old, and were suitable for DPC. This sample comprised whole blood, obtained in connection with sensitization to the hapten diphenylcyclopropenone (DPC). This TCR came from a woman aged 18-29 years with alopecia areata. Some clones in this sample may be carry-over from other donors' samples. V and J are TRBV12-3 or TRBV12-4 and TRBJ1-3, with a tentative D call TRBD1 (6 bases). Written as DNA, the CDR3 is TGTGCCAGCAGCGGGACAAACTCTGGAAACACCATATATTTT. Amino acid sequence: CASSGTNSGNTIYF.